The rows below give T cell receptor beta chains drawn from one sample of a study of cytomegalovirus exposure and HLA in healthy donors. TCRdb's table, derived via immunoSEQ multiplex PCR, lists solely in-frame clones and lacks some. Here the sample spans 150,000 to 200,000 clones, approximately 78% being singletons. Sequencing input: PBMCs. These receptors all come from a woman between 45 and 60 years old in good health and CMV-seropositive. The CDR3 runs from the conserved cysteine through the conserved F or W. The D gene is left open where the match is weak. Clone size appears in some rows only: once, few, many, or a class for an expanded clone.

>TRBD1|TRBV29-1|few|TRBJ2-3
TGCAGCGTTGGTCGTCGGACAGGGGGCGCGGCAGATACGCAGTATTTT
CSVGRRTGGAADTQYF
>TRBD1|TRBV6-1|few|TRBJ2-6
TGTGCCAGCAGTACTCAGGGGGCTGGGGCCAACGTCCTGACTTTC
CASSTQGAGANVLTF
>TRBD1|TRBV6-6|.|TRBJ2-2
TGTGCCAGCACCGTGGGACAGGGAGGGGACACCGGGGAGCTGTTTTTT
CASTVGQGGDTGELFF
>TRBD1|TRBV5-4|.|TRBJ2-3
TGTGCCAGCAGCTTGGCCGGGAGACAGGGGGCAGATACGCAGTATTTT
CASSLAGRQGADTQYF
>.|TRBV19|.|TRBJ2-3
TGTGCCAGTAGTATTCAGGGACTCACAGATACGCAGTATTTT
CASSIQGLTDTQYF
>.|TRBV19|.|TRBJ1-5
TGTGCCAGTAGTCTCGCCCGGGGGAATCAGCCCCAGCATTTT
CASSLARGNQPQHF
>.|TRBV10-3|.|TRBJ2-1
TGTGCCATCAGTCCCACAGAGCTTCACTACAATGAGCAGTTCTTC
CAISPTELHYNEQFF
>.|TRBV4-1|.|TRBJ1-3
TGCGCCAGCAGCCGACAGGTGACTACTGGAAACACCATATATTTT
CASSRQVTTGNTIYF
>TRBD1|TRBV19|.|TRBJ2-5
TGTGCCAGTAGTCCCGGACAGGGTAGAGGCGAGACCCAGTACTTC
CASSPGQGRGETQYF
>.|TRBV25-1|.|TRBJ1-4
TGTGCCAGCAGTGGACTCACAGGGTCGCCGTTAAACGAAAAACTGTTTTTT
CASSGLTGSPLNEKLFF
>TRBD1|TRBV7-9|.|TRBJ1-2
TGTGCCAGCAGCTTAGCGCCGACAGGGAAGGGCTACACCTTC
CASSLAPTGKGYTF
>TRBD1|TRBV30|.|TRBJ1-2
TGTGCCTGGGGGACAGGGACAGCCTATGGCTACACCTTC
CAWGTGTAYGYTF
>TRBD1|TRBV29-1|.|TRBJ1-3
TGCAGCGTTGCGGGACAGTACTCTGGAAACACCATATATTTT
CSVAGQYSGNTIYF
>TRBD2|TRBV4-1|.|TRBJ2-3
TGCGCCAGCAGCCCCTCGGGGGGAAAAGGCACGGATACGCAGTATTTT
CASSPSGGKGTDTQYF
>TRBD1|TRBV6-5|.|TRBJ1-1
TGTGCCAGCAGTCATACGGGACAGTTCACTGAAGCTTTCTTT
CASSHTGQFTEAFF
>.|TRBV6-1|.|TRBJ2-3
TGTGCCAGCAGTACTAGAGCAGATACGCAGTATTTT
CASSTRADTQYF
>.|TRBV7-8|few|TRBJ2-7
TGTGCCAGCAGCTTAGGGCCAAACGTCTACGAGCAGTACTTC
CASSLGPNVYEQYF
>TRBD1|TRBV30|.|TRBJ2-1
TGTGCCTGGAGAGGGGAACAGGGGCTTTACAATGAGCAGTTCTTC
CAWRGEQGLYNEQFF
>.|TRBV7-6|.|TRBJ1-4
TGTGCCAGCAGCCCACACGTTGCAACTAATGAAAAACTGTTTTTT
CASSPHVATNEKLFF
>.|TRBV19|few|TRBJ2-3
TGTGCCAGTACCCCGGGACTGAACACAGATACGCAGTATTTT
CASTPGLNTDTQYF
>TRBD2|TRBV10-3|.|TRBJ2-1
TGTGCCATCAAGGGCGGGGGGCTTTACAATGAGCAGTTCTTC
CAIKGGGLYNEQFF
>TRBD2|TRBV30|.|TRBJ2-7
TGTGCCTGGAGTCCGACTAGCGGGGGCGAGCAGTACTTC
CAWSPTSGGEQYF
>.|TRBV6-5|.|TRBJ1-3
TGTGCCAGCAGCCCCCGGGGGTTTGGAAACACCATATATTTT
CASSPRGFGNTIYF
>.|TRBV6-1|once|TRBJ2-7
TGTGCCAGCATCCTAGGGAGGGGGACCTACGAGCAGTACTTC
CASILGRGTYEQYF
>.|TRBV14|.|TRBJ1-6
TGTGCCAGCAGCCAAGTTAGGGGCTATAATTCACCCCTCCACTTT
CASSQVRGYNSPLHF
>TRBD2|TRBV9|once|TRBJ2-7
TGTGCCAGCAGCGTATCCGGGGGGGACCCCTACGAGCAGTACTTC
CASSVSGGDPYEQYF
>.|TRBV27|.|TRBJ2-1
TGTGCCAGCAGTTTTGGGGGGGGCCTCAATGAGCAGTTCTTC
CASSFGGGLNEQFF
>.|TRBV2|few|TRBJ1-1
TGTGCCAGCAGTGTATGGCAGAACACTGAAGCTTTCTTT
CASSVWQNTEAFF